The next 27 T cell receptor beta chains were all read from a single sample in a study of cytomegalovirus exposure and HLA in healthy donors (dated by TCRdb to about 2017). Receptor amplification or capture employed the immunoSEQ multiplex PCR assay. For the multiplex PCR, a mixture combining 60 forward primers for TCR Vbeta segments and 13 reverse primers for TCR Jbeta segments was used. TCRdb holds this immuneACCESS table with in-frame rearrangements only. Some clones are missing; in checked studies, unresolved V genes explain under half, and the rest has no known cause. This sample's listing comprises some 120,000 clones. In total, the top ten clones hold roughly 2% of the sample. The sample consisted of PBMCs. The receptors were sampled from an older woman in good health and CMV-seronegative.

The chain combines TRBV18 with TRBJ1-5; no clear D gene. The length of the CDR3 is 13 residues. Germline values: CDR1 KGHSH, CDR2 LQKENI. Trimming took 8 bases from V and 6 from J, leaving 14 bases between them. The CDR3 DNA sequence: TGTGCCAGCGCACGGGAGAGGAGTCAGCCCCAGCATTTT. This translates into CASARERSQPQHF.

V usage is TRBV2 and J usage is TRBJ1-4; no definite D call. Per the germline V gene, CDR1 is SNHLY and CDR2 is FYNNEI. V dropped 3 bases and J dropped 7 bases, with 12 bases sitting between them. The CDR3 runs to 14 residues. CDR3 in amino acids: CASSDPSGIEKLFF. The CDR3 bases are TGTGCCAGCAGTGATCCTTCCGGGATTGAAAAACTGTTTTTT. Full variable domain (rest looked up from reference TRBV2 and TRBJ1-4): EPEVTQTPSHQVTQMGQEVILRCVPISNHLYFYWYRQILGQKVEFLVSFYNNEISEKSEIFDDQFSVERPDGSNFTLKIRSTKLEDSAMYFCASSDPSGIEKLFFGSGTQLSVL.

Concerning this clone itself: A read error may produce the germline difference seen at one junction end. The genes are TRBV7-7 and TRBJ2-2; a weak D match, TRBD2 (7 bases). CDR3 length equals 16 residues. Germline CDR1 SSHAT, CDR2 FNYEAQ (reference sequence). The CDR3 DNA is TGTGCTAGCAGCTACGGGGCGGGGGCTGCCACCGGGGAGCTGTTTTTT. It encodes CASSYGAGAATGELFF.

V and J are TRBV6-6 and TRBJ1-1; D ambiguous. The V gene lost 4 bases and the J gene lost 4 bases, with 10 bases spanning the gap. Per the germline V gene, CDR1 is MNHNY and CDR2 is SVGAGI (reference sequence). The length of the CDR3 is 13 residues. The chain's CDR3 is CASSSREVTEAFF. In DNA form, the CDR3 reads TGTGCCAGCAGTTCCCGTGAGGTCACTGAAGCTTTCTTT.

J is TRBJ1-1 and V is TRBV10-3; tentative D call: TRBD1 (5 bases). This CDR3 contains 14 residues. The ends were cut back, 5 bases at V and 5 bases at J, with 15 bases in the middle. CDR1 ENHRY and CDR2 SYGVKD come from the germline V gene. CDR3 DNA: TGTGCCATCAGTCGCCAGGGTGTCGGGACTGAAGCTTTCTTT. This codes for CAISRQGVGTEAFF.

The rearrangement joins TRBV7-8 to TRBJ2-5; the D gene is possibly TRBD1 (5 bases). The J call is uncertain, as TRBJ2-7 better fits the DNA end. The CDR3 length is 14 residues. Germline CDR1 SGHVS, CDR2 FQNEAQ. For the CDR3, the DNA is TGTGCCAGCAGCGTCCAGGGTGGGCCCTACGAGCAGTACTTC. Translating gives CASSVQGGPYEQYF.

The V call is TRBV4-1, the J call TRBJ2-3, with 11 bases that match TRBD1. CDR1 is MGHRA, CDR2 YSYEKL, per germline. The trim removed 1 base at V and 6 bases at J, leaving 6 bases unmatched. There are 16 residues in the CDR3. The CDR3 protein is CASSQGDRGYSDTQYF. CDR3 nucleotide sequence: TGCGCCAGCAGCCAAGGGGACAGGGGGTATTCTGATACGCAGTATTTT.

V gene TRBV21-1 combines with J gene TRBJ2-7; the table assigns TRBD2, which was not confirmed against the DNA. TRBV21-1 is an annotated pseudogene. The CDR3 contains 14 residues. CDR3 loop: CASSKSSGSYEQYF. CDR3 nucleotides: TGTGCCAGCAGCAAATCAAGCGGCTCATACGAGCAGTACTTC.

This chain links TRBV7-6 with TRBJ1-1; no firm D call. The V gene lost 5 bases and the J gene lost 5 bases, with 12 bases spanning the gap. CDR1 SGHVS and CDR2 FNYEAQ come from the germline V gene. The CDR3 has 13 residues. The CDR3 protein is CASSPAGRTEAFF. The CDR3 bases are TGTGCCAGCAGCCCCGCAGGCCGGACTGAAGCTTTCTTT.

CDR3 amino acids: CASRTDSAGNTEAFF. The CDR3 DNA follows: TGTGCCAGCAGGACGGACTCGGCGGGGAACACTGAAGCTTTCTTT. V gene TRBV6-6 combines with J gene TRBJ1-1; no clear D gene. Between the trimmed V and J ends, which lost 6 bases and 1 base, there was a span of 15 bases. The CDR3 extends over 15 amino acids. Germline assignment: CDR1 MNHNY and CDR2 SVGAGI (reference sequence).

This chain connects TRBV11-2 to TRBJ1-2; 9 bases agree with TRBD1. This CDR3 is 16 amino acids long. Per the germline V gene, CDR1 is SGHAT and CDR2 is FQNNGV. Trimming at V came to 1 base and at J to 3 bases, leaving 6 bases not matched to a gene. CDR3 loop: CASSLAGTGSYYGYTF. The CDR3, as DNA: TGTGCCAGCAGCTTAGCTGGGACAGGGAGTTACTATGGCTACACCTTC.

CDR3 sequence reads: CASSRGQSETQYF. The CDR3 nucleotides are TGCGCCAGCAGCCGAGGACAGTCGGAGACCCAGTACTTC. V and J are TRBV5-1 and TRBJ2-5; weak D call: TRBD1 (6 bases). Trimming stripped 4 bases from V and 5 bases from J, with 12 bases between. The CDR3 totals 13 residues. Germline CDR1 SGHRS, CDR2 YFSETQ.

This rearrangement joins TRBV4-2 to TRBJ1-1; 7 positions agree with TRBD1. The CDR3 contains 14 residues. From germline, CDR1 is LGHNA and CDR2 YNFKEQ. Losses at the gene ends were 4 bases for V and 6 bases for J; bases not matched to a gene: 8. The CDR3 coding sequence is TGTGCCAGCAGCCCCGAAAGGGACAGTCCTGAAGCTTTCTTT. This encodes CASSPERDSPEAFF.

The chain recombines TRBV11-3 with TRBJ2-2, with 9 bases identical to TRBD2. The V and J ends lost 4 bases and 2 bases, in that order; junction bases with no gene match: 11. This CDR3 has 18 amino acids. The germline CDR1 and CDR2 sequences are SGHNT and YENEEA. CDR3 DNA sequence: TGTGCCAGCAGCTCCGGCCAGCGGGGGGAATTCAACACCGGGGAGCTGTTTTTT. Translation gives CASSSGQRGEFNTGELFF.

The rearrangement joins TRBV5-4 to TRBJ2-1, with TRBD2 matching 9 bases. Germline V lookup: CDR1 SGHNT, CDR2 YYREEE (reference sequence). This CDR3 region has 15 residues. V lost 2 bases to trimming and J lost 3 bases; unmatched junction nucleotides: 3. DNA of the CDR3: TGTGCCAGCAGCTTAGGACTAGCGAACTACAATGAGCAGTTCTTC. Translation gives CASSLGLANYNEQFF.

This chain links TRBV7-9 with TRBJ2-2, with 10 bases lining up with TRBD2. In germline, CDR1 is SEHNR, CDR2 FQNEAQ (reference sequence). V lost 6 bases, J lost 6 bases, and 7 bases stayed unmatched. This CDR3 contains 15 residues. The CDR3, as DNA: TGTGCCAGCAGAGGGGCTAGCGGGAGCTCCGGGGAGCTGTTTTTT. It codes for CASRGASGSSGELFF.

The genes are TRBV18 and TRBJ1-1; 8 bases fit TRBD1. V was clipped by 5 bases and J by 4 bases; unmatched bases: 6. The CDR3 has 14 amino acids. Germline CDR1 and CDR2: KGHSH and LQKENI. The CDR3 coding sequence is TGTGCCAGCTCATACAACAGGGGGAGCACTGAAGCTTTCTTT. It is translated as CASSYNRGSTEAFF. The variable domain in full, with the rest retrieved from reference TRBV18 and TRBJ1-1, is NAGVMQNPRHLVRRRGQEARLRCSPMKGHSHVYWYRQLPEEGLKFMVYLQKENIIDESGMPKERFSAEFPKEGPSILRIQQVVRGDSAAYFCASSYNRGSTEAFFGQGTRLTVV.

The chain recombines TRBV9 with TRBJ2-3; 8 bases agree with TRBD1. The CDR3 runs 14 residues. The germline gives CDR1 SGDLS, CDR2 YYNGEE. The V gene end was trimmed by 4 bases and the J gene end by 4 bases; junction bases not matched to a gene: 5. The CDR3 coding sequence is TGTGCCAGCAGCACTCGGACAGGGCCAGATACGCAGTATTTT. Its translation: CASSTRTGPDTQYF.

J is TRBJ1-1 and V is TRBV29-1, with TRBD1 as a possible D gene (5 bases). V dropped 2 bases and J dropped 0 bases, with 7 bases sitting between them. Per germline, CDR1 SQVTM and CDR2 ANQGSEA. The CDR3 sequence is 13 residues long. The CDR3 coding sequence is TGCAGCGTTGAACAGGGTATGAACACTGAAGCTTTCTTT. Protein product: CSVEQGMNTEAFF.

V and J are TRBV4-2 and TRBJ2-3; the match to TRBD2 covers 15 bases. This CDR3 spans 16 amino acids. Germline CDR1 reads LGHNA; CDR2 reads YNFKEQ. Trimming removed 3 bases from V and 5 bases from J; junction bases left unmatched: 3. Here the CDR3 reads CASSQGLAGGRDTQYF. The DNA of the CDR3 is TGTGCCAGCAGCCAGGGACTAGCGGGGGGACGAGATACGCAGTATTTT.

The chain carries TRBV4-2 and TRBJ1-2, with TRBD1 matching over 7 bases. V was clipped by 4 bases and J by 1 base; unmatched bases: 3. Germline V gene sequence: CDR1 LGHNA, CDR2 YNFKEQ. The CDR3 length is 14 residues. CDR3 DNA: TGTGCCAGCAGCCCAGGGACAGATAACTATGGCTACACCTTC. It yields the protein CASSPGTDNYGYTF.

The CDR3 reads CASSLTPRGTDFYEQYF. The CDR3 DNA is TGCGCCAGCAGCCTGACCCCCAGGGGGACGGATTTCTACGAGCAGTACTTC. The chain links TRBV4-1 to TRBJ2-7; TRBD1 aligns across 7 bases. The CDR3 has 17 amino acids. Germline V gene lookup returns CDR1 MGHRA and CDR2 YSYEKL. The trim removed 4 bases at V and 3 bases at J, leaving 15 bases unmatched.

The chain couples TRBV6-5 to TRBJ2-3, with 10 bases lining up with TRBD1. The germline gives CDR1 MNHEY, CDR2 SVGAGI. The CDR3 runs 16 residues. The V and J ends lost 0 bases and 5 bases, in that order; junction bases with no gene match: 5. CDR3: CASSYSRTGGVDTQYF. CDR3 DNA: TGTGCCAGCAGTTACTCGCGGACAGGGGGAGTAGATACGCAGTATTTT.

The J gene is TRBJ1-4, the V gene TRBV30; 8 nucleotides agree with TRBD1. The CDR3 covers 15 residues. From germline, CDR1 is GTSNPN and CDR2 SVGIG (reference sequence). V shed 5 bases and J 7 bases; nucleotides not matched to a gene: 12. This CDR3 reads CAWERRGQESEKLFF. The CDR3 nucleotides read TGTGCCTGGGAACGGCGGGGACAGGAAAGTGAAAAACTGTTTTTT. Combining the CDR3 with reference TRBV30 and TRBJ1-4 gives the whole variable domain SQTIHQWPATLVQPVGSPLSLECTVEGTSNPNLYWYRQAAGRGLQLLFYSVGIGQISSEVPQNLSASRPQDRQFILSSKKLLLSDSGFYLCAWERRGQESEKLFFGSGTQLSVL.

This rearrangement joins TRBV19 to TRBJ1-1; D remains ambiguous. V lost 3 bases and J 0 bases, leaving 23 bases between the germline ends. Germline V lookup: CDR1 LNHDA, CDR2 SQIVND (reference sequence). This CDR3 spans 19 amino acids. In nucleotides, the CDR3 is TGTGCCAGTAGTATCCGCCTTGGCCCGCCGAATGTACTGAACACTGAAGCTTTCTTT. Its protein is CASSIRLGPPNVLNTEAFF.

The chain recombines TRBV2 with TRBJ2-2; 12 bases are a match to TRBD1. CDR3 size: 15 residues. CDR1 is SNHLY and CDR2 is FYNNEI in the germline V gene. With V trimmed by 7 bases and J by 6 bases, 6 bases remained unmatched. The CDR3 DNA is TGTGCCAGCAACCGGGACAGGGGGCCTTCCGGGGAGCTGTTTTTT. This sequence encodes CASNRDRGPSGELFF. Combining the CDR3 with reference TRBV2 and TRBJ2-2 gives the whole variable domain EPEVTQTPSHQVTQMGQEVILRCVPISNHLYFYWYRQILGQKVEFLVSFYNNEISEKSEIFDDQFSVERPDGSNFTLKIRSTKLEDSAMYFCASNRDRGPSGELFFGEGSRLTVL.

J is TRBJ2-7 and V is TRBV5-8; TRBD1 is a possible D gene (6 bases). CDR1 and CDR2 from the germline V gene are SGHTS and YDEGEE. There are 12 residues in the CDR3. V was trimmed by 6 bases and J by 3 bases, leaving 10 bases between them. The CDR3 DNA follows: TGTGCCAGCACCTTAGGGGGCTACGAGCAGTACTTC. This codes for CASTLGGYEQYF.